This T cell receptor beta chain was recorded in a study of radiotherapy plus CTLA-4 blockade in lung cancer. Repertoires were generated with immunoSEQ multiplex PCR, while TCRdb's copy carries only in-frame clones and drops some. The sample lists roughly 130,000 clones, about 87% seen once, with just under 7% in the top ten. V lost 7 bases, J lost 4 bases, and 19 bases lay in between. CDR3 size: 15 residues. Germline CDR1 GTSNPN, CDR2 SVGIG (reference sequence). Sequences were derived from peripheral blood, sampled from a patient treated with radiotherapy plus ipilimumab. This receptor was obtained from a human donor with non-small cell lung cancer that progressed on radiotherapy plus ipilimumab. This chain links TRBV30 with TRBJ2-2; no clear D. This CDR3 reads CASAPRSSVTGELFF. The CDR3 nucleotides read TGTGCCTCCGCCCCACGGAGTTCGGTCACCGGGGAGCTGTTTTTT.